This T cell receptor beta chain is drawn from a study of PD-1 blockade in classical Hodgkin lymphoma (dated by TCRdb to 2020 to 2022). Looking at the study overall: Nivolumab dosing was 3 mg/kg intravenously every 2 weeks, continuing until either disease progression or unacceptable toxicity. To define a peripheral blood immune signature of response to PD-1 blockade in classical Hodgkin lymphoma, the study combined TCR beta sequencing with CyTOF.

The sample's time point label, decoded: cycle 4 day 1 (C4D1), after more than 5 weeks of nivolumab. Every trial patient had relapsed after autologous stem cell transplantation, and cohorts A, B and C differed in prior brentuximab vedotin exposure. The trial cohort comprised around 60 patients with relapsed/refractory classical Hodgkin lymphoma whose best overall responses were complete response, partial response or progressive disease. Trial patients were treated with single-agent nivolumab in the multi-cohort phase II CheckMate 205 trial. An independent review committee assessed best overall response by applying the 2007 International Working Group response criteria. PBMCs from the trial were collected at three points: immediately before nivolumab initiation (C1D1), and during therapy at cycle 2 day 1 and cycle 4 day 1. Peripheral blood was collected in 8 mL Vacutainer Cell Preparation Tubes, from which PBMCs were isolated by centrifugation and then cryopreserved.

Genomic DNA was extracted with the Qiagen DNeasy kit from unsorted PBMCs and from negatively selected CD4+ and CD8+ fractions. Using primers that anneal to V and J segments, immunoSEQ multiplex PCR amplified the TCR beta CDR3 regions. A synthetic immune receptor repertoire was used to minimize amplification bias, and any remaining bias was removed computationally after sequencing. On the study's bioinformatics: Custom Python scripts were used to quantify repertoire diversity as the Shannon entropy index. Unsorted, CD4+ and CD8+ repertoires were examined separately, except in combined analyses, for which CD4+ and CD8+ sequences were merged in silico. A clone was considered expanded if an increase in frequency of at least 2-fold after treatment relative to C1D1 was found, and a pseudocount of 0.5 was applied to clones undetected at baseline. Clones with 0 or 1 copy at C1D1 were classified as singleton clones, and clones with 2 or more copies were classified as non-singleton clones. Clones expanded in unsorted samples were assigned a CD4+, CD8+ or unknown annotation through matching of protein sequences in sorted samples from the same patient. Wilcoxon tests were applied to paired samples to test diversity changes from C1D1 to C4D1. TCRdb retrieved this table from immuneACCESS and kept in-frame rearrangements only. Not all clones are present; in checked studies, unresolved V genes account for under half, and no reason is known for the remainder. The DNA was the basis for D and trimming; V, J and clone size are from that table. In this sample the table shows about 90,000 clones, approximately 90% of which occur a single time. The ten largest clones take up about 2.9% of the sample.

The germline V gene sets CDR1 to SQVTM and CDR2 to ANQGSEA. Spanning cysteine to phenylalanine, the CDR3 consists of 14 amino acids. Only the CDR3 part of the read is kept: 42 bases, read in frame from the first base. V and J are truncated by 4 bases and 6 bases respectively, leaving an intervening sequence of 18 bases. Concerning this clone: Its recognized antigen is unknown. No base-level quality is on record; no much larger clone is a single base apart.

The research as a whole found: Baseline TCR diversity was reported as lower in newly diagnosed patients than in healthy donors, and lower still in relapsed/refractory patients. The study was restricted to a single clinical trial cohort, and the causes of repertoire differences, possibly disease activity or prior therapy, were left undefined. Among trial patients, those achieving complete response had baseline diversity similar to that of newly diagnosed patients, while diversity was significantly lower in partial responders and progressors. Patients starting nivolumab less than 1 year after ASCT had lower diversity and were excluded from later analyses to avoid confounding by immune reconstitution. CD4+ but not CD8+ TCR diversity rose significantly by C4D1 (p=0.0027 vs p=0.16), most apparent in complete responders (p=0.02).

This specimen was peripheral blood mononuclear cells (PBMCs), taken before the fourth cycle of nivolumab. This TCR came from a human donor with classical Hodgkin lymphoma. The chain couples TRBV29-1 to TRBJ1-1; no confident D gene assignment can be made. The bases read TGCAGCGTTGCCCAGGTGGGGTCGTGGGCTGAAGCTTTCTTT. This yields the protein CSVAQVGSWAEAFF.